Detailed here is one TCR beta chain. In the original workflow: Cell counts per sample came from amplifying reference gene primers. The assay was immunoSEQ multiplex PCR, and TCRdb's table has in-frame clones only and misses some. That table gives V, J and clone size, and the DNA gave D and trimming. The sample gives fewer than 200,000 clones, about four fifths of which show up once; approximately 18% is in the top ten. Germline V gene lookup returns CDR1 SGHTS and CDR2 YDEGEE. The CDR3 spans 17 residues. The V and J ends lost 4 bases and 6 bases, in that order; junction bases with no gene match: 8. These data come from a study of blood T cell repertoires in COVID-19.

The receptor comes from a woman in her 70s who had recovered from COVID-19. Source material: peripheral blood. The chain combines TRBV5-8 with TRBJ2-2, with 14 bases identical to TRBD2. This CDR3 reads CASSKGLAGAPPGELFF. CDR3 bases: TGTGCCAGCAGCAAGGGACTAGCGGGGGCCCCACCCGGGGAGCTGTTTTTT.